Each of the 5 T cell receptor beta chains below was sequenced from the same sample in a study of low-dose radiotherapy and immunotherapy resistance in tumors. Time point denoted: before trial treatment. Gene-specific TRAV and TRBV primers were used for first-strand cDNA, covering alpha and beta chains. The PCR that amplified TCRs ran for about 20 cycles, relying on a constant-region primer and a V-primer adapter. TCRdb recomputed calls from the reads with MiXCR, one row per CDR3 protein. Here the sample spans roughly 60,000 distinct CDR3 sequences, under 30% being singletons. The input for sequencing was PBMCs, taken before treatment. The source of these receptors is a male donor with prostate cancer.

This clonotype was counted at least ten times. The chain combines TRBV20-1 with TRBJ1-2; D call uncertain. The V and J ends lost 0 bases and 7 bases respectively, with 9 bases between them. The CDR3 has 12 amino acids. CDR1 DFQATT and CDR2 SNEGSKA come from the germline V gene (reference sequence). CDR3 residues: CSARDQQFGYTF. CDR3 in DNA: TGCAGTGCTAGAGATCAACAGTTTGGCTACACCTTC.

Details on this clonotype: This may be a read error, as it is one base from a much larger clone. This sequence joins TRBV7-6 and TRBJ2-2; tentatively, D is TRBD1 or TRBD2 (6 bases each). The germline V gene encodes CDR1 SGHVS and CDR2 FNYEAQ. The CDR3 sequence is 15 residues long. The CDR3: CGSSPVAAGVGELFF. DNA of the CDR3: TGTGGCAGCAGCCCAGTAGCGGCAGGGGTCGGGGAGCTGTTTTTT.

At least ten counts were recorded for this clonotype. V usage is TRBV6-1 and J usage is TRBJ2-1; possibly TRBD1 for D (5 bases). The ends were cut back, 3 bases at V and 5 bases at J, with 14 bases in the middle. This CDR3 spans 15 amino acids. Germline lookup yields CDR1 MNHNS and CDR2 SASEGT. For the CDR3, the DNA is TGTGCCAGCAGTGAGGGGCAGGGTGTCCACAATGAGCAGTTCTTC. As protein: CASSEGQGVHNEQFF.

The sample holds many counts of this clonotype. The chain has TRBV5-1 and TRBJ2-7, with a tentative D call TRBD2 (5 bases). Germline-derived CDR1 and CDR2 are SGHRS and YFSETQ. CDR3 length: 13 residues. Trimming took off 6 bases at V and 0 bases at J, with 10 bases between the two ends. The CDR3 protein is CASNSEYSYEQYF. The CDR3 nucleotides are TGCGCCAGCAATAGCGAGTACTCCTACGAGCAGTACTTC.

There are many counts of this clonotype. The chain employs TRBV19 and TRBJ2-7, with a possible D match to TRBD2 (5 bases). The germline gives CDR1 LNHDA, CDR2 SQIVND (reference sequence). V was shortened by 3 bases and J by 3 bases, with 21 bases between the two germline ends. This CDR3 comprises 17 residues. The CDR3 DNA sequence: TGTGCCAGTAGTATCGCCGGGGTCTGGGCTGGGAGCTACGAGCAGTACTTC. This encodes CASSIAGVWAGSYEQYF.